This TCR beta chain is from a study of blood T cell repertoires in COVID-19. Looking at the study overall: Italy, Spain and the United States were the sources of the convalescent and acute COVID-19 samples. Sample material is recorded as cDNA or gDNA derived from T cells, B-cell-depleted T cells, or PBMCs.

In the authors' methods: Estimation of nucleated cell counts was performed using reference gene primer amplification. Libraries were prepared by immunoSEQ multiplex PCR; TCRdb keeps only in-frame clonotypes and omits some of them. V and J calls and clone size are given by that table; D and trimming were obtained from the DNA. The sample lists around 200,000 clones, around nine tenths seen once, with 2.7% in the top ten. This CDR3 contains 15 residues. In germline, CDR1 is SGHDN, CDR2 FVKESK. The trim removed 5 bases at V and 2 bases at J, leaving 7 bases unmatched. Material: peripheral blood. The TCR originated in a man aged 40-50 years with active or convalescent COVID-19. The chain employs TRBV14 and TRBJ2-7; the match to TRBD1 covers 9 bases. The DNA for the CDR3 is TGTGCCAGCAGCTCGGGACAGGGAGTCCCCTACGAGCAGTACTTC. Translated, it gives CASSSGQGVPYEQYF.